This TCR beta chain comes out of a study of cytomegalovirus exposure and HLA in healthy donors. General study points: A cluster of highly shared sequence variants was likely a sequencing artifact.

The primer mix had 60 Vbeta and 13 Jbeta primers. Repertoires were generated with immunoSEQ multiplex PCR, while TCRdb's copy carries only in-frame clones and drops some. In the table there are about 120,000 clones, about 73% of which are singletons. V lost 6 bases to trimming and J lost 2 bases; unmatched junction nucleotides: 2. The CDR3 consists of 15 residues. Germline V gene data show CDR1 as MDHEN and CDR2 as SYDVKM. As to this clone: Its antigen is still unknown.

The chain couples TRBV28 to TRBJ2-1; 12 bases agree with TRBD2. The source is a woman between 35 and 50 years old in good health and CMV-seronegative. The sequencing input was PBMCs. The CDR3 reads CASSRTSGTYNEQFF. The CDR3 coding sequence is TGTGCCAGCAGCCGGACTAGCGGGACCTACAATGAGCAGTTCTTC.